This TCR beta chain was identified in a study of cytomegalovirus exposure and HLA in healthy donors. CDR3 length equals 17 residues. Trimming at V came to 0 bases and at J to 0 bases, leaving 4 bases not matched to a gene. Germline CDR1 and CDR2: SGHRS and YFSETQ. PCR amplification relied on 60 Vbeta primers (plus 13 Jbeta primers). Repertoires were generated with immunoSEQ multiplex PCR, while TCRdb's copy carries only in-frame clones and drops some. The table has 200,000 or so clones, about four fifths seen once. Source material: PBMCs. The V call is TRBV5-1, the J call TRBJ1-3; 9 bases match TRBD1. The receptor comes from a man aged 30-40 years in good health and CMV-seronegative. The chain's CDR3 is CASSLVGQGFSGNTIYF. The CDR3, as DNA: TGCGCCAGCAGCTTGGTGGGACAGGGTTTCTCTGGAAACACCATATATTTT.